Presented here are 25 T cell receptor beta chains from one specimen sequenced in a study of HIV-infected patients and healthy controls. The repertoire came from unfractionated whole blood and reflected all unsorted peripheral T cells. cDNA was made from about 500 ng RNA using alpha and beta constant primers. Each of the alpha and beta chains got its own library through chain-specific third strand synthesis with indices. TCRdb re-called the 5' RACE reads through MiXCR, storing one row per CDR3 protein. The data hold 7,000 to 8,500 distinct CDR3 sequences, with 6.1% observed a single time. This material consisted of blood, taken before antiretroviral therapy. The receptors were sampled from an adult with HIV infection.

This clonotype is termed medium-sized. The chain recombines TRBV20-1 with TRBJ2-1, with D maybe TRBD2 (6 bases). The CDR3 contains 15 residues. Between the trimmed V and J ends, which lost 0 bases and 2 bases, there was a span of 11 bases. CDR1 DFQATT and CDR2 SNEGSKA come from the germline V gene (reference sequence). The CDR3, as DNA: TGCAGTGCTAGAGATCGGGGGTACCCCTACAATGAGCAGTTCTTC. Its translation: CSARDRGYPYNEQFF.

This clonotype is medium-sized within its sample. The rearrangement joins TRBV7-9 to TRBJ1-2, with 10 bases identical to TRBD1. Germline assignment: CDR1 SEHNR and CDR2 FQNEAQ (reference sequence). The CDR3 sequence is 16 residues long. After removal of 5 bases from V and 4 bases from J, the junction contained 10 bases not matched to a gene. CDR3 DNA sequence: TGTGCCAGCAGCCCCGGAGGGACAGGGGCGAGCTATGGCTACACCTTC. It codes for CASSPGGTGASYGYTF.

This clonotype showed up just a few times. V gene TRBV12-3 or TRBV12-4 combines with J gene TRBJ2-5, with 7 positions matching TRBD1. V was clipped by 6 bases and J by 3 bases; unmatched bases: 4. This CDR3 spans 13 amino acids. CDR3 in amino acids: CASSPGTEETQYF. The CDR3 DNA is TGTGCCAGCAGCCCCGGGACAGAAGAGACCCAGTACTTC.

By share, this clonotype counts as medium-sized. The V and J genes are TRBV7-8 and TRBJ2-5; D assignment may be TRBD1 or TRBD2 (5 bases each). This CDR3 comprises 17 residues. Trimming left V 5 bases short and J 7 bases short, with 26 bases between. Germline V CDR1 and CDR2: SGHVS, FQNEAQ. CDR3 in amino acids: CASSPPVIGGAVRTQYF. The DNA of the CDR3 is TGTGCCAGCAGCCCACCCGTAATTGGGGGTGCTGTCCGGACCCAGTACTTC.

This clonotype is judged medium-sized. V and J are TRBV28 and TRBJ1-3; unclear D gene. Trimming removed 3 bases from V and 0 bases from J, with 3 bases in between. The CDR3 consists of 13 residues. CDR1 and CDR2 (germline): MDHEN, SYDVKM. DNA of the CDR3: TGTGCCAGCAGTTTGTTCTCTGGAAACACCATATATTTT. The encoded protein is CASSLFSGNTIYF.

This clonotype was detected ten times or more. For the CDR3, the DNA is TGTGCCAGTAGTATAGTAGCGGAAACCTACAATGAGCAGTTCTTC. It specifies CASSIVAETYNEQFF. The chain carries TRBV19 and TRBJ2-1; maybe TRBD2 (6 bases). V was cut by 1 base and J by 2 bases, with 9 bases left in between. The CDR3 runs 15 residues. Germline-derived CDR1 and CDR2 are LNHDA and SQIVND (reference sequence).

This clonotype was counted only a few times. The CDR3 sequence: CSASNRGQPQHF. CDR3 bases: TGCAGTGCTAGTAACAGGGGCCAGCCCCAGCATTTT. The chain uses TRBV20-1 and TRBJ1-5; the match to TRBD1 covers 7 bases. CDR3 length: 12 residues. Per the germline V gene, CDR1 is DFQATT and CDR2 is SNEGSKA (reference sequence). The J segment lost 7 bases and the V segment lost 3 bases, leaving 3 bases of the junction unmatched.

The chain employs TRBV13 and TRBJ2-4; D call uncertain. The closer fit of TRBJ2-1 to the DNA end suggests the J call may be wrong. The V gene's germline CDR1 is PRHDT and CDR2 FYEKMQ (reference sequence). There are 13 residues in the CDR3. The CDR3 bases are TGTGCCAGCAGCTTAGGAGACCACAATGAGCAGTTCTTC. Translation gives CASSLGDHNEQFF.

This clonotype was found many times. The gene calls are TRBV7-9 and TRBJ2-7; D gene unclear. The germline gives CDR1 SEHNR, CDR2 FQNEAQ (reference sequence). The CDR3 is made up of 12 amino acids. The V end was cut by 6 bases, the J end by 1 base, with 7 bases between. This CDR3 is CASRIGSYEQYF. Here the CDR3 DNA reads TGTGCCAGCAGGATTGGATCCTACGAGCAGTACTTC.

This clonotype was counted ten times or more. The rearrangement joins TRBV6-6 to TRBJ2-4; 10 nucleotides match TRBD2. CDR1 MNHNY and CDR2 SVGAGI come from the germline V gene (reference sequence). The CDR3 length is 16 residues. V dropped 5 bases and J dropped 4; count of bases not matched to a gene: 8. The CDR3 region has the DNA TGTGCCAGCAGTCCCAATACTAGCGGGGTAAAAAACATTCAGTACTTC. Protein product: CASSPNTSGVKNIQYF.

To note about this clonotype: This may be a read error: a much more frequent sequence differs by one nucleotide. The CDR3 reads CDSAMTGGNEQYF. The CDR3 DNA follows: TGCGACAGCGCCATGACAGGGGGCAACGAGCAGTACTTC. V and J are TRBV5-1 and TRBJ2-7; 10 bases agree with TRBD1. From germline, CDR1 is SGHRS and CDR2 YFSETQ. The CDR3 has 13 amino acids.

This clonotype rates as medium-sized. The chain uses TRBV20-1 and TRBJ2-1; unclear D gene. Germline V gives CDR1 DFQATT, CDR2 SNEGSKA (reference sequence). Trimming removed 1 base from V and 7 bases from J, with 11 bases in between. This CDR3 has 13 amino acids. The CDR3 is CSARVNRANEQFF. The CDR3, as DNA: TGCAGTGCTAGAGTTAATCGAGCTAATGAGCAGTTCTTC.

This clonotype was seen ten or more times. This chain uses TRBV5-1 with TRBJ2-4; 14 bases are shared with TRBD2. The CDR3 covers 19 residues. The trim removed 1 base at V and 0 bases at J, leaving 6 bases unmatched. CDR1 SGHRS and CDR2 YFSETQ come from the germline V gene. CDR3 in amino acids: CASSLLGLAGAIAKNIQYF. The DNA of the CDR3 is TGCGCCAGCAGCTTGTTGGGACTAGCGGGGGCGATAGCCAAAAACATTCAGTACTTC.

Ten or more counts support this clonotype. At one end, the junction sequence differs from germline, possibly due to a read error. Here the CDR3 reads CASSLGREEMQDF. The CDR3 DNA sequence: TGTGCCAGCAGCTTAGGCAGGGAAGAGATGCAGGACTTC. This chain uses TRBV7-2 with TRBJ2-4; TRBD1 is a possible D gene (5 bases). This CDR3 is 13 amino acids long. CDR1 is SGHTA, CDR2 FQGNSA, per germline.

This clonotype was counted between two and nine times. The chain is built from TRBV19 and TRBJ1-5; D may be TRBD1 (5 bases). V gave up 7 bases and J gave up 5 bases, with 12 bases separating them. Germline V CDR1 and CDR2: LNHDA, SQIVND (reference sequence). The CDR3 loop spans 13 amino acids. In DNA form, the CDR3 reads TGTGCCAGTAATCCAGGGTGGCATCAGCCCCAGCATTTT. It yields the protein CASNPGWHQPQHF.

At least ten counts were recorded for this clonotype. The V gene is TRBV14, the J gene TRBJ1-1, with D hard to call. Germline assignment: CDR1 SGHDN and CDR2 FVKESK. V dropped 1 base and J dropped 6 bases, with 12 bases sitting between them. This CDR3 has 14 residues. In nucleotides, the CDR3 is TGTGCCAGCAGCCAAGGACGGTGGAGGGCTGAAGCTTTCTTT. Translating it yields CASSQGRWRAEAFF.

This clonotype was observed many times. CDR3 sequence: CASSPAPEETQYF. CDR3 DNA sequence: TGCGCCAGCAGCCCCGCGCCCGAAGAGACCCAGTACTTC. V gene TRBV5-1 combines with J gene TRBJ2-5; D is unclear. This CDR3 is built from 13 residues. Germline V gene data show CDR1 as SGHRS and CDR2 as YFSETQ. Trimming took off 4 bases at V and 3 bases at J, with 10 bases between the two ends.

This clonotype was found many times. This CDR3 is CASRGDRPNEQYV. CDR3 coding DNA: TGTGCCAGCAGGGGGGACAGACCGAACGAGCAGTACGTC. This rearrangement joins TRBV28 to TRBJ2-7, with 7 bases matching TRBD1. This CDR3 spans 13 amino acids. The junction had 7 bases not matched to a gene; V was cut back by 6 bases and J by 5 bases. CDR1 is MDHEN, CDR2 SYDVKM, per germline.

There are many counts of this clonotype. V and J are TRBV7-6 and TRBJ2-2; D is ambiguous. V lost 1 base and J 3 bases, leaving 6 bases between the germline ends. CDR3 length equals 14 residues. Germline loops: CDR1 SGHVS, CDR2 FNYEAQ. Here the CDR3 DNA reads TGTGCCAGCAGCTTAGGGGGTTACACCGGGGAGCTGTTTTTT. Translation: CASSLGGYTGELFF.

This rearrangement joins TRBV5-1 to TRBJ2-1; the D gene is possibly TRBD2 (6 bases). The CDR3 runs to 14 residues. Germline CDR1 and CDR2: SGHRS and YFSETQ. The V end was cut by 0 bases, the J end by 9 bases, with 13 bases between. The CDR3 DNA sequence: TGCGCCAGCAGCTTGGCCCTGGAGGGAAGTGAGCAGTTCTTC. This translates into CASSLALEGSEQFF.

This clonotype counts as medium-sized (0.01 to 0.1%). The chain links TRBV7-9 to TRBJ1-1, with 10 bases aligning to TRBD1. Losses at the gene ends were 5 bases for V and 4 bases for J; bases not matched to a gene: 4. This CDR3 spans 14 amino acids. Germline CDR1 SEHNR, CDR2 FQNEAQ (reference sequence). This chain's CDR3 is CASSPDRGRTEAFF. The DNA of the CDR3 is TGTGCCAGCAGCCCAGACAGGGGGCGCACTGAAGCTTTCTTT.

Sample share makes this clonotype medium-sized. The chain is built from TRBV9 and TRBJ2-3; D is uncertain. The CDR3 runs 12 residues. V gave up 0 bases and J gave up 6 bases, with 5 bases separating them. Germline V CDR1 and CDR2: SGDLS, YYNGEE. CDR3 in amino acids: CASSVAGDTQYF. DNA of the CDR3: TGTGCCAGCAGCGTAGCCGGTGATACGCAGTATTTT.

This clonotype is labeled as medium-sized. V and J are TRBV24-1 and TRBJ2-2; no reliable D call. Trimming took 1 base from V and 0 from J, leaving 5 bases between them. Per germline, CDR1 KGHDR and CDR2 SFDVKD. The CDR3 runs 15 residues. The CDR3 coding sequence is TGTGCCACCAGTGATTTCGGCACGAACACCGGGGAGCTGTTTTTT. Translated, it gives CATSDFGTNTGELFF.

In its sample, this clonotype was seen many times. The V and J genes are TRBV12-3 or TRBV12-4 and TRBJ2-5; a weak D match, TRBD1 (5 bases). The CDR3 length is 11 residues. The V and J ends lost 5 bases and 6 bases respectively, with 7 bases between them. The CDR3 protein is CASSDRKTQYF. The CDR3 DNA follows: TGTGCCAGCAGTGACAGAAAGACCCAGTACTTC.

This clonotype was counted between two and nine times. The rearrangement uses TRBV7-6 and TRBJ2-1, with a tentative D call TRBD2 (6 bases). The CDR3 loop spans 13 amino acids. CDR1 is SGHVS and CDR2 is FNYEAQ in the germline V gene. Deletions cut 3 bases from V and 8 bases from J, with 11 bases between. The chain's CDR3 is CASSLEGWDEQFF. CDR3 DNA sequence: TGTGCCAGCAGCTTGGAGGGCTGGGATGAGCAGTTCTTC.